Listed here are 10 T cell receptor beta chains from one sample, sequenced in a study of blood T cell repertoires in COVID-19. Produced via immunoSEQ multiplex PCR; TCRdb's table is partial and in-frame only. The sample has over 100,000 clones, more than 85% seen once. Sequencing was performed on peripheral blood. Every receptor here comes from a man between 18 and 35 years old with acute or convalescent COVID-19.

The chain employs TRBV21-1 and TRBJ2-1; TRBD1, the D gene given by the table, was not confirmed from the DNA. TRBV21-1 constitutes a pseudogene. This CDR3 region has 20 residues. The CDR3 nucleotides are TGTGCCAGCAGCAAAGTTATTATTCTCACAGGGGGTTACCATTACAATGAGCAGTTCTTC. It encodes CASSKVIILTGGYHYNEQFF.

The rearrangement joins TRBV5-1 to TRBJ2-3; 11 bases are a match to TRBD1. Germline V gives CDR1 SGHRS, CDR2 YFSETQ. Trimming at V came to 0 bases and at J to 0 bases, leaving 3 bases not matched to a gene. This CDR3 contains 17 residues. The CDR3: CASSLDGQGASTDTQYF. CDR3 nucleotides: TGCGCCAGCAGCTTGGACGGACAGGGGGCTAGCACAGATACGCAGTATTTT.

This chain uses TRBV25-1 with TRBJ2-5, with 14 bases matching TRBD2. With 2 bases clipped from V and 0 bases from J, the junction kept 5 bases outside the gene matches. Germline lookup yields CDR1 MGHDK and CDR2 SYGVNS. There are 18 residues in the CDR3. CDR3 in amino acids: CASSESTTSGRDQETQYF. CDR3 nucleotides: TGTGCCAGCAGTGAAAGTACGACTAGCGGGAGGGACCAAGAGACCCAGTACTTC.

The V gene is TRBV20-1, the J gene TRBJ2-7; 9 bases line up with TRBD2. J was trimmed by 3 bases and V by 3 bases; bases with no gene match: 6. CDR3 length equals 14 residues. CDR1 and CDR2 from the germline V gene are DFQATT and SNEGSKA (reference sequence). This CDR3 is CSASSLAGNYEQYF. CDR3 coding DNA: TGCAGTGCTAGTTCGCTAGCGGGGAACTACGAGCAGTACTTC.

The rearrangement uses TRBV7-6 and TRBJ1-1, with D possibly TRBD1 on 5 matching bases. CDR3 size: 13 residues. The germline gives CDR1 SGHVS, CDR2 FNYEAQ. V dropped 0 bases and J dropped 8 bases, with 10 bases sitting between them. As DNA, the CDR3 is TGTGCCAGCAGCTTAGCGCTAAGGGGAGAAGCTTTCTTT. Amino acids: CASSLALRGEAFF.

The chain carries TRBV9 and TRBJ1-1; D possibly corresponds to TRBD1 (6 bases). The CDR3 loop spans 13 amino acids. The germline V gene encodes CDR1 SGDLS and CDR2 YYNGEE. V lost 3 bases to trimming and J lost 11 bases, with 17 bases between them. The CDR3 reads CASSAPTQGAAFF. CDR3 bases: TGTGCCAGCAGCGCGCCAACACAGGGTGCGGCTTTCTTT.

The chain employs TRBV29-1 and TRBJ1-1; 8 bases match TRBD1. The CDR3 has 12 amino acids. V shed 6 bases, J shed 1 base, and the junction held 1 base outside the gene matches. Germline lookup yields CDR1 SQVTM and CDR2 ANQGSEA. CDR3 sequence (DNA): TGCAGCGTCGACAGGGGGAACACTGAAGCTTTCTTT. Its translation: CSVDRGNTEAFF.

The chain carries TRBV5-4 and TRBJ2-1; D might be TRBD1 (5 bases). The ends were cut back, 0 bases at V and 7 bases at J, with 8 bases in the middle. There are 13 residues in the CDR3. Looked up from germline, CDR1 is SGHNT and CDR2 is YYREEE (reference sequence). The CDR3 DNA reads as TGTGCCAGCAGCTTGGACAGGTCGAATGAGCAGTTCTTC. Translation: CASSLDRSNEQFF.

This chain joins TRBV4-1 and TRBJ1-2; D remains unclear. The CDR3 consists of 15 residues. Trimming removed 0 bases at V and 1 base at J, with 9 bases between. Germline V gene data show CDR1 as MGHRA and CDR2 as YSYEKL. The CDR3 is CASSQEREVNYGYTF. DNA for the CDR3: TGCGCCAGCAGCCAAGAAAGAGAAGTTAACTATGGCTACACCTTC.

V usage is TRBV15 and J usage is TRBJ1-2, with TRBD1 as a possible D gene (5 bases). The V gene's germline CDR1 is LNHNV and CDR2 YYDKDF (reference sequence). The V and J ends lost 1 base and 8 bases respectively, with 11 bases between them. CDR3 length: 13 amino acids. CDR3 in amino acids: CATSRGGGAGYTF. CDR3 in DNA: TGTGCCACCAGCAGAGGGGGAGGGGCCGGCTACACCTTC.